The 23 T cell receptor beta chains below come from one sample, sequenced in a study of identical twins. A single record per CDR3 protein comes from TCRdb applying MiXCR to the 5' RACE reads. The table lists under 1 million distinct CDR3 sequences, 10% to 15% of them singletons. This sample also appeared in a second study, on yellow fever vaccine responses in identical twins.

Material: PBMCs. The receptor set was obtained from a woman aged 18-30 years in good health.

The rearrangement joins TRBV20-1 to TRBJ2-7, with 7 bases matching TRBD2. The CDR3 contains 16 residues. V was pared by 0 bases and J by 4 bases, with 12 bases of the junction left unmatched. Germline-derived CDR1 and CDR2 are DFQATT and SNEGSKA (reference sequence). CDR3 sequence: CSARDLGSSGNYEQYF. Here the CDR3 DNA reads TGCAGTGCTAGAGATCTGGGGTCTAGCGGAAATTACGAGCAGTACTTC.

This rearrangement joins TRBV3-1 to TRBJ2-1; D is unclear. The CDR3 is 15 residues long. Germline V lookup: CDR1 LGHDT, CDR2 YNNKEL (reference sequence). Trimming cost V 0 bases and J 3 bases, with 9 bases left between them. In nucleotides, the CDR3 is TGTGCCAGCAGCCAAGATGAGCTGAACTACAATGAGCAGTTCTTC. This encodes CASSQDELNYNEQFF.

The rearrangement joins TRBV7-9 to TRBJ2-7; D is unclear. Per the germline V gene, CDR1 is SEHNR and CDR2 is FQNEAQ (reference sequence). The V gene lost 5 bases and the J gene lost 0 bases, with 14 bases spanning the gap. This CDR3 is 15 amino acids long. The CDR3 sequence is CASSPFSANSYEQYF. The CDR3 DNA follows: TGTGCCAGCAGCCCCTTCAGCGCCAACTCCTACGAGCAGTACTTC.

This clonotype was counted many times. The chain couples TRBV12-3 or TRBV12-4 to TRBJ1-4, with D perhaps matching TRBD1 (6 bases). Trimming cost V 3 bases and J 7 bases, with 12 bases left between them. This CDR3 comprises 14 residues. CDR3: CASSFKDSGEKLFF. The CDR3 region has the DNA TGTGCCAGCAGTTTCAAGGACAGCGGTGAAAAACTGTTTTTT.

This clonotype was counted a few times. V gene TRBV9 combines with J gene TRBJ2-1; no reliable D call. The CDR3 sequence is 13 residues long. V was pared by 1 base and J by 6 bases, with 8 bases between. CDR1 SGDLS and CDR2 YYNGEE come from the germline V gene. The CDR3 sequence: CASSVISSNEQFF. CDR3 nucleotide sequence: TGTGCCAGCAGCGTAATTAGCTCCAATGAGCAGTTCTTC.

At least ten counts were recorded for this clonotype. The chain combines TRBV12-3 or TRBV12-4 with TRBJ2-7, with TRBD2 as a possible D gene (6 bases). The CDR3 spans 14 residues. The ends were cut back, 3 bases at V and 5 bases at J, with 14 bases in the middle. CDR3 amino acids: CASSFGAGYDEQYF. The CDR3 DNA reads as TGTGCCAGCAGTTTCGGCGCGGGATACGACGAGCAGTACTTC.

In its sample, this clonotype was seen many times. V and J are TRBV7-2 and TRBJ2-5; 7 nucleotides match TRBD2. This CDR3 contains 16 residues. Germline CDR1 and CDR2: SGHTA and FQGNSA. The junction had 7 bases not matched to a gene; V was cut back by 1 base and J by 2 bases. The CDR3 is CASSLDRASGQETQYF. The CDR3 DNA follows: TGTGCCAGCAGCTTAGACCGGGCTAGCGGACAAGAGACCCAGTACTTC.

This sequence joins TRBV10-3 and TRBJ2-3, with D unresolved. The ends were cut back, 3 bases at V and 1 base at J, with 11 bases in the middle. Per the germline V gene, CDR1 is ENHRY and CDR2 is SYGVKD. CDR3 length: 15 amino acids. CDR3 DNA sequence: TGTGCCATCAGTGATTCGGTCACGCGCACAGATACGCAGTATTTT. Protein product: CAISDSVTRTDTQYF.

The rearrangement uses TRBV28 and TRBJ1-2; D gene uncertain. The CDR3 extends over 8 amino acids. The germline CDR1 and CDR2 sequences are MDHEN and SYDVKM. The CDR3 here is CAGFGYTF. The CDR3 nucleotides are TGTGCAGGGTTTGGCTACACCTTC.

This clonotype was seen more than once but under ten times. V and J are TRBV28 and TRBJ2-1; unclear D gene. The germline V and J ends were trimmed by 8 bases and 4 bases, with 12 bases remaining between them. The CDR3 sequence is 13 residues long. The germline V gene has CDR1 MDHEN and CDR2 SYDVKM. CDR3 DNA: TGTGCCAGCCTTCGGGCAGGATACAATGAGCAGTTCTTC. This gives the protein CASLRAGYNEQFF.

J is TRBJ2-2 and V is TRBV9; 12 positions agree with TRBD2. V shed 0 bases, J shed 0 bases, and the junction held 9 bases outside the gene matches. The germline CDR1 and CDR2 sequences are SGDLS and YYNGEE. The CDR3 covers 20 residues. CDR3: CASSVGLAGVGSSNTGELFF. CDR3 DNA sequence: TGTGCCAGCAGCGTAGGACTAGCGGGAGTGGGGAGTTCGAACACCGGGGAGCTGTTTTTT.

This clonotype was seen more than once but under ten times. The chain combines TRBV9 with TRBJ2-1; D may correspond to TRBD1 or TRBD2 (5 bases each). CDR1 and CDR2 (germline): SGDLS, YYNGEE. V lost 3 bases and J 5 bases, leaving 12 bases between the germline ends. The CDR3 is 14 amino acids. DNA for the CDR3: TGTGCCAGCAGCGCCCGGGACCCTAACAATGAGCAGTTCTTC. This codes for CASSARDPNNEQFF. Full variable domain (outside the CDR3, taken from reference TRBV9 and TRBJ2-1): DSGVTQTPKHLITATGQRVTLRCSPRSGDLSVYWYQQSLDQGLQFLIQYYNGEERAKGNILERFSAQQFPDLHSELNLSSLELGDSALYFCASSARDPNNEQFFGPGTRLTVL.

A few counts support this clonotype. CDR3 DNA sequence: TGTGCCATCAGTGAGTCTTCCACCGGGCGGCCGACCACAGATACGCAGTATTTT. It yields the protein CAISESSTGRPTTDTQYF. V usage is TRBV10-3 and J usage is TRBJ2-3; D remains unclear. Germline lookup yields CDR1 ENHRY and CDR2 SYGVKD. The CDR3 is 18 residues long. Trimming pared 0 bases from V and 2 bases from J, leaving 18 bases between.

The sample holds one count of this clonotype. The chain couples TRBV5-6 to TRBJ1-1; no clear D gene. The germline V gene encodes CDR1 SGHDT and CDR2 YYEEEE. The CDR3 runs to 15 residues. Trimming removed 3 bases at V and 2 bases at J, with 14 bases between. CDR3 nucleotide sequence: TGTGCCAGCAGCTCCTGGACTGAGGTTAACACTGAAGCTTTCTTT. Translating gives CASSSWTEVNTEAFF.

In its sample, this clonotype was seen many times. The chain carries TRBV29-1 and TRBJ1-1; no clear D gene. There are 14 residues in the CDR3. Trimming cost V 5 bases and J 5 bases, with 18 bases left between them. Germline assignment: CDR1 SQVTM and CDR2 ANQGSEA. CDR3 bases: TGCAGCGTTCGTTTCGTCACGGGAGAAACTGAAGCTTTCTTT. It encodes CSVRFVTGETEAFF.

The J gene is TRBJ1-5, the V gene TRBV3-1; the D gene is possibly TRBD1 (5 bases). Germline V gives CDR1 LGHDT, CDR2 YNNKEL (reference sequence). The CDR3 has 15 residues. Trimming stripped 4 bases from V and 1 base from J, with 11 bases between. The CDR3 loop reads CASSLMGGSNQPQHF. CDR3 in DNA: TGTGCCAGCAGCCTTATGGGGGGGAGCAATCAGCCCCAGCATTTT.

This clonotype has just a few counts. The chain couples TRBV10-3 to TRBJ1-4, with unresolved D. The V end was cut by 10 bases, the J end by 2 bases, with 5 bases between. The CDR3 extends over 11 amino acids. Germline V CDR1 and CDR2: ENHRY, SYGVKD. In DNA, the CDR3 is TGTGCCACCGGGACTAATGAAAAACTGTTTTTT. The encoded protein is CATGTNEKLFF.

This clonotype showed up just a few times. The chain combines TRBV20-1 with TRBJ1-1; TRBD1 aligns across 8 bases. Trimming cost V 1 base and J 4 bases; bases outside gene matches: 5. Germline loops: CDR1 DFQATT, CDR2 SNEGSKA (reference sequence). The CDR3 totals 14 residues. CDR3 DNA sequence: TGCAGTGCTAGAGGAGGACAGGGTCCCACTGAAGCTTTCTTT. Its protein is CSARGGQGPTEAFF.

This clonotype was observed a few times. The J gene is TRBJ2-7, the V gene TRBV10-3; a possible D gene is TRBD1 (5 bases). With 1 base removed from V and 3 bases from J, the gap between germline ends came to 16 bases. Per germline, CDR1 ENHRY and CDR2 SYGVKD. The CDR3 loop spans 16 amino acids. The CDR3 sequence is CAISEYGQGTHYEQYF. The CDR3 DNA is TGTGCCATCAGTGAGTATGGACAAGGAACCCACTACGAGCAGTACTTC.

The rearrangement links TRBV18 to TRBJ2-7; no clear D. The V gene lost 2 bases and the J gene lost 1 base, with 6 bases spanning the gap. Per germline, CDR1 KGHSH and CDR2 LQKENI. The CDR3 is 13 residues long. The DNA for the CDR3 is TGTGCCAGCTCACCAAACTTATCCTACGAGCAGTACTTC. This translates into CASSPNLSYEQYF.

V is TRBV5-5 and J is TRBJ2-3, with 9 bases identical to TRBD1. The J segment lost 8 bases and the V segment lost 3 bases, leaving 10 bases of the junction unmatched. In germline, CDR1 is SGHKS, CDR2 YYEKEE (reference sequence). The CDR3 is made up of 15 amino acids. The CDR3 reads CASSSVPGQGGTQYF. CDR3 nucleotide sequence: TGTGCCAGCAGCTCTGTCCCGGGACAGGGAGGTACGCAGTATTTT.

The sample holds a few counts of this clonotype. The chain carries TRBV6-2 or TRBV6-3 and TRBJ2-1; D unresolved. Trimming stripped 4 bases from V and 15 bases from J, with 10 bases between. This CDR3 contains 10 residues. Per germline, CDR1 MNHEY and CDR2 SVGEGT. The CDR3 reads CASSSKLMFF. DNA for the CDR3: TGTGCCAGCAGTTCGAAGCTGATGTTCTTC.

This clonotype was picked up a small number of times. This chain joins TRBV5-6 and TRBJ2-3, with TRBD2 identical over 10 bases. The V and J ends lost 4 bases and 4 bases, in that order; junction bases with no gene match: 9. CDR3 length: 16 amino acids. Germline assignment: CDR1 SGHDT and CDR2 YYEEEE. CDR3 region: CASSILLAGRADTQYF. CDR3 nucleotide sequence: TGTGCCAGCAGCATCTTACTAGCGGGGAGGGCAGATACGCAGTATTTT.